Sequencing of this T cell receptor beta chain was carried out in a study of glioma-infiltrating T cells after dendritic cell vaccination. About the research overall: At biweekly intervals, patients got three intradermal dendritic cell vaccine injections.

Study observations and caveats: Longer survival after dendritic cell vaccination followed higher pretreatment TIL content.

Sequencing was performed with immunoSEQ multiplex PCR; in TCRdb, only in-frame clones are kept and a portion is missing. The repertoire holds under 130,000 clones, with roughly 76% as singletons. About this clone: The antigen is not known.

Germline values: CDR1 PRHDT, CDR2 FYEKMQ (reference sequence). J gave up 0 bases and V 5 bases, and 5 bases lay outside the gene matches. This CDR3 has 15 residues. PBMC were collected before vaccination, two weeks after the third vaccination, and at progression. The gene calls are TRBV13 and TRBJ2-3, with TRBD2 matching 7 bases. This TCR came from a human donor with glioblastoma. Sequenced material: blood, taken before dendritic cell vaccination. The CDR3 protein is CASSLGLSSTDTQYF. CDR3 DNA sequence: TGTGCCAGCAGCCTGGGACTATCTAGCACAGATACGCAGTATTTT.